This T cell receptor (beta chain) was sequenced in a study of T cells in Graves' hyperthyroidism and ophthalmopathy. Points on this clonotype: Its antigen is still unknown.

Amplified regions were TCR beta CDR3 sequences from RNA transcripts. A first-round RT-PCR of the TCR CDR3 used the HTBI primer set. TCRdb redid the calling of the multiplex PCR reads with MiXCR, one entry per CDR3 protein. The sample yields under 350,000 distinct CDR3 sequences, over 15% seen once. For ophthalmopathy patients, the Clinical Activity Score was at least 3 and the NOSPECS grade at least 4; duration was under 3 months. Patients having uncontrolled infection, another autoimmune disease, pregnancy or lactation were not included. The PBMCs studied were ones that came from 8.5 to 10 ml fresh peripheral blood. Study results and caveats: Model predictions of ophthalmopathy came a median around 6.5 months before onset.

This TCR was sampled from a woman aged 55-69 years with Graves' ophthalmopathy. The sequencing input was blood.

DNA of the CDR3: TGTGCCAGCAGCTATCCCATACGGGAGCGGGACCTCTCTGGAAACACCATATATTTT. Translating it yields CASSYPIRERDLSGNTIYF. This rearrangement joins TRBV7-9 to TRBJ1-3; D possibly corresponds to TRBD1 (5 bases). The CDR3 covers 19 residues. Germline CDR1 and CDR2: SEHNR and FQNEAQ (reference sequence). Trimming stripped 4 bases from V and 0 bases from J, with 22 bases between.